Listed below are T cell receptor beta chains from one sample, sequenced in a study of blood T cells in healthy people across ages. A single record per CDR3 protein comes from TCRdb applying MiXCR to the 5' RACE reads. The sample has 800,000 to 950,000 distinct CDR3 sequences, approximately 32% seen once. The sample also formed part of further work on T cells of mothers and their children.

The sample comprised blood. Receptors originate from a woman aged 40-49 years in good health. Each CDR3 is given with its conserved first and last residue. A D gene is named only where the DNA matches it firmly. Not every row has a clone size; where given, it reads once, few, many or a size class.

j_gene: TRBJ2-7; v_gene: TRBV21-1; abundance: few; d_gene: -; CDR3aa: CASSKGWGEEYEQYF; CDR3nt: TGTGCCAGCAGCAAAGGGTGGGGTGAAGAGTACGAGCAGTACTTC
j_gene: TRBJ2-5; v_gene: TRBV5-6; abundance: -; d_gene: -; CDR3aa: CASSLRVGQETQYF; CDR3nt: TGTGCCAGCAGCTTAAGGGTAGGCCAAGAGACCCAGTACTTC
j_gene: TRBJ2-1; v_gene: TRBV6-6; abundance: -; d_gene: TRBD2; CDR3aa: CASTPGGDREFF; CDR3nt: TGTGCCAGCACCCCTGGGGGGGATAGAGAGTTCTTC
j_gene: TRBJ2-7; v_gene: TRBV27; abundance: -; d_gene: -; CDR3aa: CASSSTAFSSYEQYF; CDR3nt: TGTGCCAGCAGCTCGACAGCATTTAGCTCCTACGAGCAGTACTTC
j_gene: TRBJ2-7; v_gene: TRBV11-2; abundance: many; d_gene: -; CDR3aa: CASSPRQKTIYEQYF; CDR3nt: TGTGCCAGCAGCCCCCGACAGAAAACAATCTACGAGCAGTACTTC
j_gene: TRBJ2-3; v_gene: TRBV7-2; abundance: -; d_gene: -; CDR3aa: CASATKPDTQYF; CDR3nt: TGTGCCAGCGCCACTAAGCCAGATACGCAGTATTTT
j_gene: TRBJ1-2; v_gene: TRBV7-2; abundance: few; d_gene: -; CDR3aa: CASSLLGEHTF; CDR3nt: TGTGCCAGCAGCTTATTAGGGGAACACACCTTC
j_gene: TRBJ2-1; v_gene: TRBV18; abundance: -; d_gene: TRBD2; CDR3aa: CASSPLSGGLSYNEQFF; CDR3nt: TGTGCCAGCTCACCACTTAGCGGGGGGCTCTCCTACAATGAGCAGTTCTTC
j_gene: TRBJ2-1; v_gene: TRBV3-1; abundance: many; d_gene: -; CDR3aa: CASTNGQVNYNEQFF; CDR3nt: TGTGCCAGCACTAATGGGCAGGTGAACTACAATGAGCAGTTCTTC
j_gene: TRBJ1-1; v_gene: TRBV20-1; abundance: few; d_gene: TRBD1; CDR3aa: CSATPRRDRGMRPNTEAFF; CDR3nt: TGCAGTGCTACCCCTAGGAGGGACAGGGGCATGAGACCGAACACTGAAGCTTTCTTT
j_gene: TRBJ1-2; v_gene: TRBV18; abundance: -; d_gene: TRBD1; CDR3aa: CASSQGQGAEGYTF; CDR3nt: TGTGCCAGCTCACAAGGACAGGGGGCGGAAGGCTACACCTTC
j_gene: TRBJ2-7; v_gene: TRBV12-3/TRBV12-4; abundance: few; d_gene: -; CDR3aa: CASSLYSGGSYEQYF; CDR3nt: TGTGCCAGCAGTTTGTATAGCGGTGGATCCTACGAGCAGTACTTC
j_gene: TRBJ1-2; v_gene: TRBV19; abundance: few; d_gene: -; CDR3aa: CASTGTYTNYGYTF; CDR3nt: TGTGCCAGTACCGGGACATACACTAACTATGGCTACACCTTC
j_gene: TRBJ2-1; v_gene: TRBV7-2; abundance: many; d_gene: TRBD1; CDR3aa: CASSSPWTGSNEQFF; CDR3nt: TGTGCCAGCAGCTCCCCCTGGACAGGGTCCAATGAGCAGTTCTTC
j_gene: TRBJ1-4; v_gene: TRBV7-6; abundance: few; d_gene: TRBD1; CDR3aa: CASSSPDREGSYEKLFF; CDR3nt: TGTGCCAGCAGCTCACCAGACAGGGAGGGTTCCTATGAAAAACTGTTTTTT
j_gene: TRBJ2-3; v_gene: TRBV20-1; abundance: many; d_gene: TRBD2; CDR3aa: CSASGGAVTDTQYF; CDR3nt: TGCAGTGCTAGCGGGGGGGCGGTCACAGATACGCAGTATTTT
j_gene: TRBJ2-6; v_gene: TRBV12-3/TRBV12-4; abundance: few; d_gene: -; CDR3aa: CASSPVRLSPTSGANVLTF; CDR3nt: TGTGCCAGCAGTCCCGTGAGGCTTTCACCCACCTCTGGGGCCAACGTCCTGACTTTC
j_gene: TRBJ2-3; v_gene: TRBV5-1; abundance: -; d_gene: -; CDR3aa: CASSPRQGGLTDTQYF; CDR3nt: TGCGCCAGCAGCCCGAGACAGGGAGGCCTCACAGATACGCAGTATTTT
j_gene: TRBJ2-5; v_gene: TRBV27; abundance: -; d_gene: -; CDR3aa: CASSLVQDGETQYF; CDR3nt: TGTGCCAGCAGTTTGGTTCAGGATGGAGAGACCCAGTACTTC
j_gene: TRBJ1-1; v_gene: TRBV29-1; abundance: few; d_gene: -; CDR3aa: CSVEGRDGGNTEAFF; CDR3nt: TGCAGCGTTGAAGGGAGGGACGGGGGGAACACTGAAGCTTTCTTT
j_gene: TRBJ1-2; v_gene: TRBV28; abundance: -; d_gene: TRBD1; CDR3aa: CASSPGQTFYGYTF; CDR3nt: TGTGCCAGCAGTCCGGGACAGACCTTCTATGGCTACACCTTC
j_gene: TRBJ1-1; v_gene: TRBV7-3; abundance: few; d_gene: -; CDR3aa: CASSLSIGTEAFF; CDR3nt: TGTGCCAGCAGCTTAAGTATCGGCACTGAAGCTTTCTTT
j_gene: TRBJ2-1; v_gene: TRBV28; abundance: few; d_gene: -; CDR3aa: CASRITGIRLGNEQFF; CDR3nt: TGTGCCAGCAGGATTACAGGGATAAGGTTGGGGAATGAGCAGTTCTTC
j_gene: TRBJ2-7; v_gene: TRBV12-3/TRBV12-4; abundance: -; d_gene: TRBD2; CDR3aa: CASSWAGGVYEQYF; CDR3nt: TGTGCCAGCAGTTGGGCGGGGGGAGTTTACGAGCAGTACTTC
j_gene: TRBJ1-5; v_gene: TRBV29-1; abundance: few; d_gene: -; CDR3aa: CSVGGLDQPQHF; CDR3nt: TGCAGCGTTGGAGGTCTGGATCAGCCCCAGCATTTT